Listed here are 30 T cell receptor beta chains from one sample, sequenced in a study of T cells in Graves' hyperthyroidism and ophthalmopathy. It was RNA transcripts that yielded the amplified TCR beta CDR3 regions. First-round RT-PCR with HTBI primers amplified the TCR CDR3 region. Using its own MiXCR run on the multiplex PCR reads, TCRdb lists one record per CDR3 protein. The sample carries about 360,000 distinct CDR3 sequences, about 12% recorded once. The specimen sequenced was blood. These receptors were taken from a woman younger than 30 with Graves' hyperthyroidism.

The sample holds many counts of this clonotype. The chain links TRBV6-1 to TRBJ1-2; TRBD1 matches 11 bases. Trimming cost V 4 bases and J 7 bases; bases outside gene matches: 5. The germline V gene has CDR1 MNHNS and CDR2 SASEGT. The CDR3 sequence is 14 residues long. CDR3 protein: CASSAGTGGTGYTF. The CDR3 DNA follows: TGTGCCAGCAGTGCCGGGACAGGGGGAACTGGCTACACCTTC.

This clonotype came up many times. The J gene is TRBJ2-1, the V gene TRBV20-1; a weak D match, TRBD2 (5 bases). Germline values: CDR1 DFQATT, CDR2 SNEGSKA (reference sequence). V gave up 6 bases and J gave up 10 bases, with 25 bases separating them. This CDR3 is 15 amino acids long. CDR3 DNA: TGCAGTGCAGCAAATAGCGCCGGGCCCCCTGGGGAGCAGTTCTTC. As protein: CSAANSAGPPGEQFF.

This clonotype was counted many times. This sequence joins TRBV7-3 and TRBJ2-1; 9 bases map to TRBD2. V lost 3 bases, J lost 10 bases, and 10 bases stayed unmatched. This CDR3 has 15 residues. CDR1 is SGHTA, CDR2 FQGTGA, per germline. CDR3 sequence: CASSFQRGAMGEQFF. Written as DNA, the CDR3 is TGTGCCAGCAGCTTCCAGCGGGGGGCCATGGGAGAGCAGTTCTTC.

This clonotype was detected many times. The rearrangement links TRBV6-2 or TRBV6-3 to TRBJ2-1; 8 nucleotides line up with TRBD2. After removal of 6 bases from V and 10 bases from J, the junction contained 11 bases not matched to a gene. CDR1 and CDR2 (germline): MNHEY, SVGEGT. The CDR3 is 14 amino acids. The CDR3, as DNA: TGTGCCAGCAGCCCCGGGACTAGTAATCCGGAGCAGTTCTTC. Its protein product is CASSPGTSNPEQFF.

This clonotype was counted many times. The chain employs TRBV2 and TRBJ1-2; TRBD1 is a possible D gene (5 bases). The CDR3 extends over 15 amino acids. The V gene lost 4 bases and the J gene lost 5 bases, with 17 bases spanning the gap. CDR1 and CDR2 (germline): SNHLY, FYNNEI. The CDR3 loop reads CASSVRPGDGYGYTF. The CDR3 DNA reads TGTGCCAGCAGTGTAAGGCCGGGGGACGGGTATGGCTACACCTTC.

This clonotype appeared many times. The chain is built from TRBV3-1 and TRBJ2-7; D uncertain. V lost 5 bases, J lost 6 bases, and 8 bases lay in between. Germline V CDR1 and CDR2: LGHDT, YNNKEL (reference sequence). The CDR3 contains 11 residues. The CDR3 here is CASSVGREQYF. The CDR3 bases are TGTGCCAGCAGCGTCGGGCGCGAGCAGTACTTC.

About this clonotype: A much larger clone differs by one base, so this may be a read error. V usage is TRBV11-1 and J usage is TRBJ2-5; 7 nucleotides line up with TRBD1. The CDR3 has 16 residues. With 5 bases clipped from V and 5 bases from J, the junction kept 14 bases outside the gene matches. Per the germline V gene, CDR1 is SGHAT and CDR2 is FQDESV (reference sequence). The CDR3 nucleotides are TGTGCCAGCAGCCGCACCGCAGGGGGAGCTAGGGAGACCCAGTACTTC. This codes for CASSRTAGGARETQYF.

This chain uses TRBV12-5 with TRBJ2-2; D gene ambiguous. The CDR3 spans 11 residues. The V gene lost 2 bases and the J gene lost 7 bases, with 2 bases spanning the gap. From germline, CDR1 is LGHNT and CDR2 FRNRAP. The CDR3 loop reads CASGLNGELFF. CDR3 bases: TGTGCTAGTGGTTTGAACGGGGAGCTGTTTTTT.

The V and J genes are TRBV2 and TRBJ2-3; 16 bases are shared with TRBD2. CDR3 length equals 18 residues. Losses at the gene ends were 6 bases for V and 4 bases for J; bases not matched to a gene: 10. Germline lookup yields CDR1 SNHLY and CDR2 FYNNEI. For the CDR3, the DNA is TGTGCCAGCAGCGCACCGGGACTAGCGGGGGGGCCCGCAGATACGCAGTATTTT. It codes for CASSAPGLAGGPADTQYF.

This clonotype was seen ten or more times. This sequence joins TRBV2 and TRBJ1-5, with D uncertain. This CDR3 contains 14 residues. CDR1 is SNHLY, CDR2 FYNNEI, per germline. V was shortened by 6 bases and J by 11 bases, with 20 bases between the two germline ends. In nucleotides, the CDR3 is TGTGCCAGCAGCCGGGTTACCGGGAGTTTGGCCCAGCATTTT. Amino acids: CASSRVTGSLAQHF.

The V and J genes are TRBV6-1 and TRBJ1-5; D uncertain. Germline lookup yields CDR1 MNHNS and CDR2 SASEGT. The CDR3 is 19 amino acids. Trimming pared 6 bases from V and 2 bases from J, leaving 26 bases between. CDR3 DNA: TGTGCCAGCAGCCAAATAACTGTGGCGAACGGGTTTGGCAATCAGCCCCAGCATTTT. Protein: CASSQITVANGFGNQPQHF.

This clonotype was recorded many times. The chain joins TRBV27 to TRBJ1-1, with D hard to call. This CDR3 is 14 amino acids long. Between the trimmed V and J ends, which lost 3 bases and 1 base, there was a span of 9 bases. Germline V gene sequence: CDR1 MNHEY, CDR2 SMNVEV (reference sequence). The CDR3 DNA reads TGTGCCAGCAGTTTGTACGGAAAGAACACTGAAGCTTTCTTT. Its protein product is CASSLYGKNTEAFF.

This chain joins TRBV2 and TRBJ2-2; TRBD1 or TRBD2 may be the D gene (5 bases each). Trimming shortened V by 7 bases and J by 3 bases, and 12 bases separated the two germline ends. Germline-derived CDR1 and CDR2 are SNHLY and FYNNEI. CDR3 length equals 14 residues. The CDR3 loop reads CASNRRGDTGELFF. DNA for the CDR3: TGTGCCAGCAACCGGCGAGGGGACACCGGGGAGCTGTTTTTT.

V is TRBV10-3 and J is TRBJ1-4; D unresolved. The germline V gene encodes CDR1 ENHRY and CDR2 SYGVKD. Between the trimmed V and J ends, which lost 2 bases and 2 bases, there was a span of 9 bases. CDR3 size: 15 residues. CDR3: CAISEKTFTNEKLFF. CDR3 bases: TGTGCCATCAGTGAGAAGACCTTTACTAATGAAAAACTGTTTTTT.

In its sample, this clonotype was seen many times. The rearrangement links TRBV20-1 to TRBJ1-1, with 7 bases matching TRBD1. This CDR3 has 14 residues. Germline values: CDR1 DFQATT, CDR2 SNEGSKA (reference sequence). Trimming took 5 bases from V and 1 from J; bases not matched to a gene: 7. The CDR3 nucleotides are TGCAGTGCTGGCCCTGGGACAGAGAACACTGAAGCTTTCTTT. It specifies CSAGPGTENTEAFF.

This clonotype was picked up many times. J is TRBJ2-7 and V is TRBV28; perhaps TRBD1 as D (6 bases). The V gene's germline CDR1 is MDHEN and CDR2 SYDVKM. The V and J ends lost 2 bases and 1 base respectively, with 15 bases between them. The CDR3 is made up of 16 amino acids. The chain's CDR3 is CASSLHGGVFSYEQYF. The CDR3 DNA is TGTGCCAGCAGTTTACATGGGGGCGTCTTTTCCTACGAGCAGTACTTC.

In this sample, this clonotype turned up many times. The V and J genes are TRBV20-1 and TRBJ2-1; 8 bases map to TRBD1. The CDR3 spans 14 residues. Per the germline V gene, CDR1 is DFQATT and CDR2 is SNEGSKA (reference sequence). Losses at the gene ends were 4 bases for V and 4 bases for J; bases not matched to a gene: 6. The CDR3 nucleotides are TGCAGTGCTACCGAGACAGGGGAATACAATGAGCAGTTCTTC. It encodes CSATETGEYNEQFF.

J is TRBJ2-4 and V is TRBV6-2 or TRBV6-3; D not resolved. The germline gives CDR1 MNHEY, CDR2 SVGEGT. V lost 0 bases and J 15 bases, leaving 15 bases between the germline ends. The CDR3 is 13 amino acids. The CDR3 loop is CASSYSETDPSYF. The CDR3, as DNA: TGTGCCAGCAGTTACTCAGAAACGGACCCCTCGTACTTC.

The chain is built from TRBV28 and TRBJ1-1; a possible D gene is TRBD1 (6 bases). The CDR3 is 16 amino acids. The germline V gene encodes CDR1 MDHEN and CDR2 SYDVKM. The germline V and J ends were trimmed by 7 bases and 6 bases, with 24 bases remaining between them. DNA for the CDR3: TGTGCCAGCAAATCGGGGGCGGCGGGACAAAGGGCTGAAGCTTTCTTT. It codes for CASKSGAAGQRAEAFF.

The genes are TRBV24-1 and TRBJ1-1, with a weak D call TRBD1 (6 bases). V lost 4 bases and J lost 1, with 15 bases in between. The CDR3 loop spans 16 amino acids. The germline CDR1 and CDR2 sequences are KGHDR and SFDVKD. The CDR3 coding sequence is TGTGCCACCAGTGAGGGAGGGACACGGCGGAACACTGAAGCTTTCTTT. Translation gives CATSEGGTRRNTEAFF.

In its sample, this clonotype was seen many times. The V call is TRBV3-1, the J call TRBJ2-3; no definite D call. CDR1 LGHDT and CDR2 YNNKEL come from the germline V gene (reference sequence). The CDR3 is 12 amino acids. V was shortened by 3 bases and J by 2 bases, with 3 bases between the two germline ends. As DNA, the CDR3 is TGTGCCAGCAGCCATGACACAGATACGCAGTATTTT. This sequence encodes CASSHDTDTQYF.

This chain uses TRBV7-9 with TRBJ1-1; the match to TRBD1 covers 10 bases. The trim removed 1 base at V and 10 bases at J, leaving 9 bases unmatched. The germline V gene has CDR1 SEHNR and CDR2 FQNEAQ (reference sequence). This CDR3 is built from 15 residues. CDR3 region: CASSLVGQGIPLAFF. CDR3 nucleotide sequence: TGTGCCAGCAGCTTAGTGGGACAGGGGATCCCCTTAGCTTTCTTT.

This clonotype was recorded at least ten times. The J gene is TRBJ1-2, the V gene TRBV11-2; TRBD1 might be the D (5 bases). The CDR3 has 13 amino acids. The germline V gene has CDR1 SGHAT and CDR2 FQNNGV. Trimming pared 5 bases from V and 6 bases from J, leaving 13 bases between. The CDR3 spells CASSPSAGNGYTF. The CDR3 DNA sequence: TGTGCCAGCAGCCCCTCGGCAGGGAATGGCTACACCTTC. The full variable domain, its missing parts supplied by reference TRBV11-2 and TRBJ1-2, is EAGVAQSPRYKIIEKRQSVAFWCNPISGHATLYWYQQILGQGPKLLIQFQNNGVVDDSQLPKDRFSAERLKGVDSTLKIQPAKLEDSAVYLCASSPSAGNGYTFGSGTRLTVV.

The chain combines TRBV4-2 with TRBJ1-2; a weak D match, TRBD1 (5 bases). The CDR3 spans 15 residues. With 4 bases removed from V and 7 bases from J, the gap between germline ends came to 19 bases. CDR1 is LGHNA and CDR2 is YNFKEQ in the germline V gene. The chain's CDR3 is CASSLTIDSGVGYTF. CDR3 in DNA: TGTGCCAGCAGCCTCACCATTGACAGCGGGGTTGGCTACACCTTC.

This clonotype was counted ten times or more. The chain uses TRBV7-8 and TRBJ2-5, with 11 bases that match TRBD2. The CDR3 extends over 15 amino acids. J gave up 5 bases and V 5 bases, and 7 bases lay outside the gene matches. From germline, CDR1 is SGHVS and CDR2 FQNEAQ. CDR3 nucleotides: TGTGCCAGCAGCAAACTAGCGGGGGTCGGGGAGACCCAGTACTTC. This gives the protein CASSKLAGVGETQYF. Combining the CDR3 with reference TRBV7-8 and TRBJ2-5 gives the whole variable domain GAGVSQSPRYKVAKRGQDVALRCDPISGHVSLFWYQQALGQGPEFLTYFQNEAQLDKSGLPSDRFFAERPEGSVSTLKIQRTQQEDSAVYLCASSKLAGVGETQYFGPGTRLLVL.

This clonotype occurred many times. The chain recombines TRBV27 with TRBJ2-7, with D perhaps TRBD1 or TRBD2 (5 bases each). CDR3 size: 16 residues. Trimming cost V 4 bases and J 2 bases, with 18 bases left between them. CDR1 and CDR2 from the germline V gene are MNHEY and SMNVEV (reference sequence). CDR3 sequence (DNA): TGTGCCAGCAGTTGGGCGGCCCGGGGACCTACCTACGAGCAGTACTTC. It translates to CASSWAARGPTYEQYF.

This clonotype was seen ten or more times. The chain is built from TRBV7-9 and TRBJ1-1; D gene uncertain. CDR1 and CDR2 (germline): SEHNR, FQNEAQ (reference sequence). This CDR3 region has 12 residues. Trimming took off 6 bases at V and 2 bases at J, with 7 bases between the two ends. The CDR3 region is CASSFGNTEAFF. CDR3 coding DNA: TGTGCCAGCAGTTTTGGAAACACTGAAGCTTTCTTT.

This clonotype has a count of ten or more. J is TRBJ2-5 and V is TRBV6-1; D call uncertain. The V end lost 8 bases, the J end lost 7 bases, and 20 bases lay between the germline ends. The CDR3 runs 14 residues. Germline CDR1 MNHNS, CDR2 SASEGT. The CDR3 region is CASSTPGYPGTQYF. CDR3 nucleotides: TGTGCCAGCTCTACCCCGGGCTATCCGGGGACCCAGTACTTC.

The sample holds a few counts of this clonotype. The rearrangement joins TRBV4-2 to TRBJ2-1, with 8 bases fitting TRBD2. Germline-derived CDR1 and CDR2 are LGHNA and YNFKEQ. The CDR3 covers 16 residues. The trim removed 1 base at V and 9 bases at J, leaving 11 bases unmatched. Here the CDR3 DNA reads TGTGCCAGCAGCCAAGCGTGGAGCGGGAGTGGTGGTGAGCAGTTCTTC. It yields the protein CASSQAWSGSGGEQFF.

A few counts support this clonotype. The chain recombines TRBV15 with TRBJ2-7; D not resolved. Germline loops: CDR1 LNHNV, CDR2 YYDKDF (reference sequence). V lost 1 base, J lost 4 bases, and 8 bases lay in between. This CDR3 region has 13 residues. The CDR3 coding sequence is TGTGCCACCAGCAGAGGCTTTCCTTACGAGCAGTACTTC. Protein: CATSRGFPYEQYF.